The following is a T cell receptor (beta chain) sequence with its context. Per the original methods: Researchers report that nucleated cell counts were estimated from reference gene primer amplification. Repertoires were generated with immunoSEQ multiplex PCR, while TCRdb's copy carries only in-frame clones and drops some. V and J calls plus clone size are reproduced from that table; the DNA served to infer D and trimming. The table shows approximately 220,000 clones, with approximately 80% occurring only once. The data were taken from a study of blood T cell repertoires in COVID-19. Overall study context: Acute and convalescent COVID-19 samples came from the United States, Italy and Spain. Nucleic acid was either cDNA or gDNA, and it came from T cells, B-cell-depleted T cells, or PBMCs.

Per germline, CDR1 LGHDT and CDR2 YNNKEL (reference sequence). This CDR3 has 15 residues. The junction had 0 bases not matched to a gene; V was cut back by 3 bases and J by 1 base. The sequenced material came from peripheral blood. This chain uses TRBV3-1 (or the pseudogene TRBV3-2) with TRBJ2-2; 9 nucleotides match TRBD1. This TCR derives from a man aged 35 to 55 with acute or convalescent COVID-19. CDR3 amino acids: CASSQGQGNTGELFF. CDR3 bases: TGTGCCAGCAGCCAGGGACAGGGGAACACCGGGGAGCTGTTTTTT.